Listed below are T cell receptor beta chains from one sample, sequenced in a study of T cell repertoires in cytomegalovirus infection. TCRdb reprocessed the reads with MiXCR, giving one entry per CDR3 protein. The sample carries around 350,000 distinct CDR3 sequences, over 15% recorded once. Sequenced sample: PBMCs. The receptors were gathered from a human donor in good health (CMV status not recorded). Some clones in this sample may be carry-over from other donors' samples. Each CDR3 is given with its conserved first and last residue. Each record gives: D gene, clone size, V gene, J gene, CDR3 DNA, CDR3 protein. The D gene is left open where the match is weak. Rows may omit the clone size; those that give it use once, few, many or a size class.

>NA|many|TRBV12-3/TRBV12-4|TRBJ1-4
TGTGCCAGCAGTTTAGGTGAAAAACTGTTTTTT
CASSLGEKLFF
>NA|many|TRBV7-6|TRBJ2-1
TGTGCCAGCAGCTTACTCACGGGGGCTGAGGATGAGCAGTTCTTC
CASSLLTGAEDEQFF
>NA|many|TRBV7-2|TRBJ2-1
TGTGCCAGCAGCATAGGGCCAGACAATGAGCAGTTCTTC
CASSIGPDNEQFF
>TRBD1|many|TRBV7-2|TRBJ2-3
TGTGCCAGCAGCTTAACAGGGGGTCTCGATACGCAGTATTTT
CASSLTGGLDTQYF
>TRBD2|many|TRBV7-2|TRBJ2-1
TGTGCCAGCAGCTTAAGTGCCAAAGCGGGAGTGGCAAATGAGCAGTTCTTC
CASSLSAKAGVANEQFF
>NA|few|TRBV18|TRBJ1-6
TGTGCCAGCTCACCAAGGACAGCTAACTATAATTCACCCCTCCACTTT
CASSPRTANYNSPLHF
>TRBD1|many|TRBV7-2|TRBJ1-6
TGTGCCAGCAGCCTCGCCTCGCCGGGACAGGCGACATATTCACCCCTCCACTTT
CASSLASPGQATYSPLHF
>NA|many|TRBV6-1|TRBJ1-1
TGTGCCAGCAGCCGTCCTGGGGGGACTGAAGCTTTCTTT
CASSRPGGTEAFF
>NA|many|TRBV12-3/TRBV12-4|TRBJ1-1
TGTGCCTCCATGGAGTTCCGACGCATGAACACTGAAGCTTTCTTT
CASMEFRRMNTEAFF
>NA|NA|TRBV12-3/TRBV12-4|TRBJ1-2
TGTGCCACTCAGCCTGGGCAGCTCCTTGGCTACACCTTC
CATQPGQLLGYTF
>NA|few|TRBV6-1|TRBJ2-1
TGTGCCAGCAGTGAACTCCATCGTCAACTCAAAGGGGATGAGCAGTTCTTC
CASSELHRQLKGDEQFF
>NA|NA|TRBV19|TRBJ2-5
TGTGCCAGTAGTACCCAACAGTTGGGGGAGACCCAGTACTTC
CASSTQQLGETQYF
>NA|NA|TRBV7-9|TRBJ2-5
TGTGCCAGCAGCTCTGCGACTAGTAGGGATGAAGAGACCCAGTACTTC
CASSSATSRDEETQYF
>TRBD2|NA|TRBV4-1|TRBJ2-3
TGCGCCAGCAGCCAAGACCTAGCGGGGGGTTCCACAGATACGCAGTATTTT
CASSQDLAGGSTDTQYF
>NA|NA|TRBV7-2|TRBJ1-1
TGTGCCAGCAGCTTTGACAGCACTGAAGCTTTCTTT
CASSFDSTEAFF
>NA|many|TRBV7-8|TRBJ1-1
TGTGCCAGCAGCCGCTTGGGCGCCACTGAAGCTTTCTTT
CASSRLGATEAFF
>NA|many|TRBV11-2|TRBJ2-1
TGTGCCAGCAGCTTAGGGTTCGTTCGGAATGAGCAGTTCTTC
CASSLGFVRNEQFF
>NA|NA|TRBV7-2|TRBJ1-6
TGTGCCAGCAGCTTTATCGGTCCAACTAATTCACCCCTCCACTTT
CASSFIGPTNSPLHF
>NA|many|TRBV28|TRBJ2-7
TGTGCCAGCAGTTCCGCCCCACAGGCCTACGAGCAGTACTTC
CASSSAPQAYEQYF
>TRBD1|NA|TRBV6-6|TRBJ2-7
TGTGCCAGCAGCCGGCAGGACAGGGGCTACGAGCAGTACTTC
CASSRQDRGYEQYF
>NA|NA|TRBV10-3|TRBJ2-7
TGTGCCATCAGTGAGTTCGAGGGGGAGCAGTACTTC
CAISEFEGEQYF
>NA|few|TRBV2|TRBJ1-4
TGTGCCAGCAGTGCCCGGGGAAAAGACCTTGGTGAAAAACTGTTTTTT
CASSARGKDLGEKLFF
>NA|many|TRBV12-3/TRBV12-4|TRBJ2-3
TGTGCCAGCAGTTTTGGGTCGGCTAGTGTGCAGTATTTT
CASSFGSASVQYF
>NA|few|TRBV7-9|TRBJ1-5
TGTGCCAGCAGCTTAGGGTCAGGGAACAATCAGCCCCAGCATTTT
CASSLGSGNNQPQHF
>TRBD1|few|TRBV7-2|TRBJ1-2
TGTGCCAGCAGCTTAGGAGGGGAGGGGGCTACTTATGGCTACACCTTC
CASSLGGEGATYGYTF
>TRBD1|once|TRBV9|TRBJ2-7
TGTGCCAGCAGCGTCCGGGACAGGACATACGAGCAGTACTTC
CASSVRDRTYEQYF
>NA|many|TRBV7-9|TRBJ1-3
TGTGCTACCCCACGACCTGGAAACACCATATATTTT
CATPRPGNTIYF
>TRBD2|many|TRBV7-2|TRBJ2-7
TGTGCCAGCAGCGTCCGACTTAGGACTAGCGGGAGTCCCCTCATCCTTTACGAGCAGTACTTC
CASSVRLRTSGSPLILYEQYF